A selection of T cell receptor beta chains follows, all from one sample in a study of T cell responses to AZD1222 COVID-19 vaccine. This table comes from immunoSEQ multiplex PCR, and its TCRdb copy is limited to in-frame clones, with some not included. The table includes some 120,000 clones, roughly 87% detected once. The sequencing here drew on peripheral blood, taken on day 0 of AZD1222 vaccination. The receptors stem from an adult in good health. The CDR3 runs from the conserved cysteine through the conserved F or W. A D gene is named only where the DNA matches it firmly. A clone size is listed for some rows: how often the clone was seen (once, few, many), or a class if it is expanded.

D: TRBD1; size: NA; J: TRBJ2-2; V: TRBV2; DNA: TGTGCCAGCAGCTCAGGGGGAGAGGCCGGGGAGCTGTTTTTT; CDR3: CASSSGGEAGELFF
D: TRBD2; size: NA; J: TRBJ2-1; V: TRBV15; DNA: TGTGCCACCAGCAGAGGCGGACTAGCCAGGGGCCGGGAGCAGTTCTTC; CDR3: CATSRGGLARGREQFF
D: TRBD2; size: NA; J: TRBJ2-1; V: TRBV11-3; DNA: TGTGCCAGCAGCCTAAGGGGGAAAAGCGGGGGCCTCAATGAGCAGTTCTTC; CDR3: CASSLRGKSGGLNEQFF
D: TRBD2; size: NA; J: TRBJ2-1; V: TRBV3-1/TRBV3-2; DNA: TGTGCCAGCAGCCAATCCTTCAGCGGGAGGACGTACAATGAGCAGTTCTTC; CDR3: CASSQSFSGRTYNEQFF
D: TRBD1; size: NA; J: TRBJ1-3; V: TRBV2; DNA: TGTGCCGCAGGCCCGGGACAGGGCGCTGGAAACACCATATATTTT; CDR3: CAAGPGQGAGNTIYF
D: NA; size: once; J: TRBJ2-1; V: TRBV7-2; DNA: TGTGCCAGCAGCTTAGCCTCCTACAATGAGCAGTTCTTC; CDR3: CASSLASYNEQFF
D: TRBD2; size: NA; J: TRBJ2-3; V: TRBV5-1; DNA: TGCGCCAGCAGCCCGACTCTAGCGGGGATAACAGATACGCAGTATTTT; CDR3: CASSPTLAGITDTQYF
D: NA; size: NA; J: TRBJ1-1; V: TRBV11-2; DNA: TGTGCCAGCAGCTTGCGGGGAAACACTGAAGCTTTCTTT; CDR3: CASSLRGNTEAFF
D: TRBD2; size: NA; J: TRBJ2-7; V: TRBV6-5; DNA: TGTGCCAGCAGTTACTCTAGCGGGGATAGCGAGCAGTACTTC; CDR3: CASSYSSGDSEQYF
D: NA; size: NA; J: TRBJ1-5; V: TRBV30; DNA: TGTGCCTGGAGTGTACCTTGGCGAGGGTATAGCAATCAGCCCCAGCATTTT; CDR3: CAWSVPWRGYSNQPQHF
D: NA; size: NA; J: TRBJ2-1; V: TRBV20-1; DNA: TGCAGTGCAACGGTGCGGAATGAGCAGTTCTTC; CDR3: CSATVRNEQFF
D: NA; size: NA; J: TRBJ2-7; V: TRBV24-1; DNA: TGTGCCACCAGTGAGGACAGCTACGAGCAGTACTTC; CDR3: CATSEDSYEQYF
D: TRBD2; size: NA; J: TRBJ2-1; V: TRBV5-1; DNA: TGCGCCAGCAGCTTGGGGGCTAGCGGCTACAATGAGCAGTTCTTC; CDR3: CASSLGASGYNEQFF
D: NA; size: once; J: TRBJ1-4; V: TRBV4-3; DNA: TGCGCCAGCAGCCGGGATCCCCGAACCACAACTAATGAAAAACTGTTTTTT; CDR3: CASSRDPRTTTNEKLFF
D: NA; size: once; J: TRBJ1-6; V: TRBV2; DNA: TGTGCCAGCAGTGAACAGGGGACTGGGAATAATTCACCCCTCCACTTT; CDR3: CASSEQGTGNNSPLHF
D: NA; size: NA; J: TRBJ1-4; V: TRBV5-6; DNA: TGTGCCAGCAGCCGCACAGGGCGGACCGTGATTTTT; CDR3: CASSRTGRTVIF
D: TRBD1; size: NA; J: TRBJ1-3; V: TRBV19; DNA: TGTGCCACCGGGACAGTCTCTGGAAACACCATATATTTT; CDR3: CATGTVSGNTIYF
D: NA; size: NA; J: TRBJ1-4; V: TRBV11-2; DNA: TGTGCCAGCAGCTTAGGACAGGCGATGATGAGTGAAAAACTGTTTTTT; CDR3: CASSLGQAMMSEKLFF
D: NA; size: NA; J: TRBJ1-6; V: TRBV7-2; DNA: TGTGCCAGCACCCAAAGCGGTTCACCCCTCCACTTT; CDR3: CASTQSGSPLHF
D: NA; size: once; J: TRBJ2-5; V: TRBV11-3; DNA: TGTGCCAGCAGCTTCCTCCAAGAGACCCAGTACTTC; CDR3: CASSFLQETQYF
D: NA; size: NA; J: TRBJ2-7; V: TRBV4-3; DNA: TGCGCCAGCAGCCAAGAGTTAGTGGGCAGGTACGAGCAGTACTTC; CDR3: CASSQELVGRYEQYF
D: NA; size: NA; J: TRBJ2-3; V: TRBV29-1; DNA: TGCAGCGTTGAAGATTACCGGGAAGGAGGGACAGATACGCAGTATTTT; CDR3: CSVEDYREGGTDTQYF
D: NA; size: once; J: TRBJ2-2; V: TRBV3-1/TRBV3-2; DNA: TGTGCCAGCAGCCGGGGTGAAGCGGGCGGGGAGCTGTTTTTT; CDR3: CASSRGEAGGELFF
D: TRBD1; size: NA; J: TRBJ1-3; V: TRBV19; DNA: TGTGCCAGTAAGACAGGGCCGAGCTCTGGAAACACCATATATTTT; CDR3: CASKTGPSSGNTIYF
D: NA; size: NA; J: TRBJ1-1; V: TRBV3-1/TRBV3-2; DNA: TGTGCCAGCAGCCAAGTACAGGACACTGAAGCTTTCTTT; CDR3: CASSQVQDTEAFF
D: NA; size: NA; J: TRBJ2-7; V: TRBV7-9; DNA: TGTGCCAGCAGCTTAGCGCAGGGGGGCGGAAAAGGCGAGCAGTACTTC; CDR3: CASSLAQGGGKGEQYF
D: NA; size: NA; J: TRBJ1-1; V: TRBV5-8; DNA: TGTGCCAGCAGCTTGATGGGGGGCGGGACTGAAGCTTTCTTT; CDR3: CASSLMGGGTEAFF
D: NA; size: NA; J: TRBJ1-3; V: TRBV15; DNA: TGTGCCACCAGTTACTCTCACGGAAACACCATATATTTT; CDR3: CATSYSHGNTIYF
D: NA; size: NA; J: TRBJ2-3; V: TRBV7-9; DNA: TGTGCCAGCAGCTTACAAAGCGCGGGTTCGACAGATACGCAGTATTTT; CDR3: CASSLQSAGSTDTQYF
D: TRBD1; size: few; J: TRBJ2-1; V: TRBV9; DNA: TGTGCCAGCTCGGGGACAGGGACTCATGAGCAGTTCTTC; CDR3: CASSGTGTHEQFF
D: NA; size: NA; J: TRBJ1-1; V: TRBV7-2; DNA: TGTGCCAGCAGCCCAGGCGGCAGGGCAAGGGCTGAAGCTTTCTTT; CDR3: CASSPGGRARAEAFF
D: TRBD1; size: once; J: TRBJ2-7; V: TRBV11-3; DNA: TGTGCCAGCAGTCAGGGGGCTGGGGCTGGCGAGCAGTACTTC; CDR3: CASSQGAGAGEQYF
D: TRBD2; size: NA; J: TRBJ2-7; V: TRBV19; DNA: TGTGCCAGTAATACTAGCGGGAGGGCCACCTCCTACGAGCAGTACTTC; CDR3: CASNTSGRATSYEQYF
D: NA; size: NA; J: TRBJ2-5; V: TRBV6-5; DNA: TGTGCCAGCAATCTATCCCCCGCGGGGACCCAGTACTTC; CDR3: CASNLSPAGTQYF
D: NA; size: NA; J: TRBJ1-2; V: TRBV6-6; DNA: TGTGCCGCCCACCCTCCCGGGGGCGAGAACTATGGCTACACCTTC; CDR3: CAAHPPGGENYGYTF
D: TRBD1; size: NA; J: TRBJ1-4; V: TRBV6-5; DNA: TGTGCCAGCAGCCGGGACAGGGATGAAAAACTGTTTTTT; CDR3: CASSRDRDEKLFF
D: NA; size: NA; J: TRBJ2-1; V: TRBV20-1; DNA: TGCAGTGCTAGTGCAACAGGCGATGAGCAGTTCTTC; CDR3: CSASATGDEQFF
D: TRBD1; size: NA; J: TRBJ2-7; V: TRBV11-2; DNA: TGTGCCAGCAGCTCACGGACAGGGCACGAGCAGTACTTC; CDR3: CASSSRTGHEQYF
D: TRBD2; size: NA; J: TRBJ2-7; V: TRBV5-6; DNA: TGTGCCAGCAGCTTAATATGGGGGGAGGGATCACCCTACGAGCAGTACTTC; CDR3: CASSLIWGEGSPYEQYF
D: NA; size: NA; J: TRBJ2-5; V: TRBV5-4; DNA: TGTGCCAGCAGCTTGGTGGCAGGTCGGGGGGAGACCCAGTACTTC; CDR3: CASSLVAGRGETQYF
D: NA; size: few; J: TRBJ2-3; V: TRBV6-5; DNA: TGTGCCAGCAGTTCTCCAATCCGAGCGGGCACAGATACGCAGTATTTT; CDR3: CASSSPIRAGTDTQYF
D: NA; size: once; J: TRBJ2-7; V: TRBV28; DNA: TGTGCCAGCAAGGGGGGCGGGGAGGGTTACGAGCAGTACTTC; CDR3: CASKGGGEGYEQYF
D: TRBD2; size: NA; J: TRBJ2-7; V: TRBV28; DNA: TGTGCCAGCAGTGTAGCGGGGCCCTCCCGCGAGCAGTACTTC; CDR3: CASSVAGPSREQYF
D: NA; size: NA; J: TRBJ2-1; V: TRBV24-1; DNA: TGTGCCACCAGTGATTACGACAGCGCTATCACTGAGCAGTTCTTC; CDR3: CATSDYDSAITEQFF
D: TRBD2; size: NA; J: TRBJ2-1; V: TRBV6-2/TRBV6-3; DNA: TGTGCCAGCAGCTGGGCGGGAGGGCCTTCTGGGAATGAGCAGTTCTTC; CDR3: CASSWAGGPSGNEQFF
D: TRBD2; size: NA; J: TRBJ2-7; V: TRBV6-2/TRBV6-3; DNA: TGTGCCAGCAGTCGGGGGGAAGTAAACTACGAGCAGTACTTC; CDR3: CASSRGEVNYEQYF
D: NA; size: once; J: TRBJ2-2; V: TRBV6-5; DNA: TGTGCCAGCACCAGGCGGAGGGGGAACACCGGGGAGCTGTTTTTT; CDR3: CASTRRRGNTGELFF
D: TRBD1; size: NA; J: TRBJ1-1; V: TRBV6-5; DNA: TGTGCCAGCAGGCTAACAGGGACAGCCAACACTGAAGCTTTCTTT; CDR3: CASRLTGTANTEAFF
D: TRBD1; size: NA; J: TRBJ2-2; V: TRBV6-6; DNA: TGTGCCAGCAGTCCGGCCGCCGGGACAGGGGGGACTTCGAACACCGGGGAGCTGTTTTTT; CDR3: CASSPAAGTGGTSNTGELFF
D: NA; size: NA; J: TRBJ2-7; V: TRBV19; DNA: TGTGCCAGTAGTATAGAGTTGGGGCGCGAGCAGTACTTC; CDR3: CASSIELGREQYF
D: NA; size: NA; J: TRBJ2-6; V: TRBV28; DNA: TGTGCCAGCAGTTTAGAGGGAAGCAGGGCCAACGTCCTGACTTTC; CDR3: CASSLEGSRANVLTF
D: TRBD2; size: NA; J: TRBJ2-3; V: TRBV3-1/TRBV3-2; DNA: TGTGCCAGCAGCCAGGGACTAGCGGGAGTCTCGGTTACGCAGTATTTT; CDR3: CASSQGLAGVSVTQYF
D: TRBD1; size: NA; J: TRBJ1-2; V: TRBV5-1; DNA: TGCGCCAGCAGCTGGGACAGGGGGCAGAATGGCTACACCTTC; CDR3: CASSWDRGQNGYTF
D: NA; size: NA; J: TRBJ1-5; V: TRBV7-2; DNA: TGTGCCAGCAGCTTACGACAGGATCAGCCCCAGCATTTT; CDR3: CASSLRQDQPQHF
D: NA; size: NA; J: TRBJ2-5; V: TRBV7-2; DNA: TGTGCCAGCAGCTTCCGAATAGAGACCCAGTACTTC; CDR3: CASSFRIETQYF
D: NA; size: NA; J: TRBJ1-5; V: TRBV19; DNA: TGTGCCAGTAGTGCCCGACAGTTTGAGAATCAGCCCCAGCATTTT; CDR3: CASSARQFENQPQHF
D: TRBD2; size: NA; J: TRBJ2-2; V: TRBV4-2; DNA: TGTGCCAGCAGCCAACAACTAGCGGGGGAGACCGGGGAGCTGTTTTTT; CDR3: CASSQQLAGETGELFF
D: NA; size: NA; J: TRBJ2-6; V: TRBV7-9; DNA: TGTGCCAGCAGCTTAGGGTTGAGGGAGGAGGGGGCCAACGTCCTGACTTTC; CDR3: CASSLGLREEGANVLTF
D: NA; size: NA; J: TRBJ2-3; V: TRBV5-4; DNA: TGTGCCATCCTTCTTGGAGATACGCAGTATTTT; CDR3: CAILLGDTQYF